Listed below are T cell receptor beta chains from one sample, sequenced in a study of OX40 agonist ivuxolimab in advanced cancers. Clones were sequenced by immunoSEQ multiplex PCR, and TCRdb holds only the in-frame ones, with some missing. The table includes about 83,000 clones, about four fifths detected once. The sample here was CD4+ or CD8+ T cells sorted from blood, taken in a trial of the OX40 agonist ivuxolimab. The receptor set was obtained from an adult with an advanced solid tumor such as melanoma, head and neck, liver or kidney cancer. The CDR3 runs from the conserved cysteine through the conserved F or W. The order of the fields is D gene, J gene, V gene, clone size, CDR3 DNA, CDR3 protein. D genes are given only for firm matches. Only some rows state a clone size, as once, few, many or a class for expanded clones.

NA,TRBJ1-1,TRBV29-1,NA,TGCAGCGGCTTTAGGGGCGCACTTGAAGCTTTCTTT,CSGFRGALEAFF
NA,TRBJ1-2,TRBV6-5,NA,TGTGCCAGCAGTCAGACCTGGGGAGGCTACACCTTC,CASSQTWGGYTF
NA,TRBJ1-6,TRBV11-2,few,TGTGCCAGCAGCTCGACAGTGCCTAATTCACCCCTCCACTTT,CASSSTVPNSPLHF
NA,TRBJ2-3,TRBV4-2,once,TGTGCCAGCAGCCAAGGGCTAGGGTTGGATACGCAGTATTTT,CASSQGLGLDTQYF
NA,TRBJ1-1,TRBV6-5,NA,TGTGCCAGCAGTTACTCTCTTTTGAACACTGAAGCTTTCTTT,CASSYSLLNTEAFF
TRBD2,TRBJ2-7,TRBV28,NA,TGTGCCACCTCTAGCGGGGGGGCTTCCTACGAGCAGTACTTC,CATSSGGASYEQYF
TRBD1,TRBJ1-5,TRBV6-5,once,TGTGCCAGCAGTGCGGAACCAGGGGGGTATCAGCCCCAGCATTTT,CASSAEPGGYQPQHF
NA,TRBJ2-7,TRBV5-1,few,TGCGCCAGCAGGGTGTTGAGCGTCGGCGTCTACGAGCAGTACTTC,CASRVLSVGVYEQYF
NA,TRBJ1-2,TRBV30,NA,TGTGCCTGGAGTGTAGACAGTTCCTATGGCTACACCTTC,CAWSVDSSYGYTF
NA,TRBJ2-2,TRBV4-1,NA,TGCGCCAGCAGCCACTTAGCGGTAAACACCGGGGAGCTGTTTTTT,CASSHLAVNTGELFF
NA,TRBJ2-1,TRBV7-6,once,TGTGCCAGCAGCTATATCGGGAGCTCCTACAATGAGCAGTTCTTC,CASSYIGSSYNEQFF
TRBD1,TRBJ2-7,TRBV11-2,NA,TGTGCCAGCAGCTCTATGTGGACAGGGGCCGAGCAGTACTTC,CASSSMWTGAEQYF
TRBD1,TRBJ1-5,TRBV19,NA,TGTGCCAGTAGTCTCCTCGGGACAGGGAAAGGCCAGCCCCAGCATTTT,CASSLLGTGKGQPQHF
NA,TRBJ2-7,TRBV11-3,few,TGTGCCAGCAGCTTAGACCCCAGCCTGGAGCAGTACTTC,CASSLDPSLEQYF
NA,TRBJ1-2,TRBV5-1,NA,TGCGCCAGCAGCTTCGGGACACCGGATGGCTACACCTTC,CASSFGTPDGYTF
NA,TRBJ2-7,TRBV21-1,NA,TGTGCCAGCAGCAAAGTTGTTAGTTGCTCCTACGAGCAGTACTTC,CASSKVVSCSYEQYF
NA,TRBJ1-4,TRBV30,NA,TGTGCCTGGGACCCAGCCCTGGGTGAAAAACTGTTTTTT,CAWDPALGEKLFF
NA,TRBJ1-2,TRBV6-5,NA,TGTGCCAGCAGTCCGGGACGTCTGGGCTACACCTTC,CASSPGRLGYTF
NA,TRBJ2-1,TRBV11-3,NA,TGTGCCAGCAGCTTACAGGGGTACAATGAGCAGTTCTTC,CASSLQGYNEQFF
TRBD1,TRBJ1-5,TRBV6-1,NA,TGTGCCAGCAGGGGGAACAGGGGGAATCAGCCCCAGCATTTT,CASRGNRGNQPQHF
NA,TRBJ1-5,TRBV19,NA,TGTGCCAGTACCGCCCCCGGGAACAGTAATCAGCCCCAGCATTTT,CASTAPGNSNQPQHF
NA,TRBJ2-7,TRBV11-2,NA,TGTGCCAGCAGCCAGGAGGGAGCCGGTTGGCTAGGCGAGCAGTACTTC,CASSQEGAGWLGEQYF
NA,TRBJ1-2,TRBV6-1,few,TGTGCCAGAGGCAGCCCCCGGGGTGGCTACACCTTC,CARGSPRGGYTF
TRBD2,TRBJ2-7,TRBV27,NA,TGTGCCAGCAGTTTATCTGCGGGAGTTCGAGAGCAGTACTTC,CASSLSAGVREQYF
TRBD1,TRBJ1-6,TRBV7-8,NA,TGTGCCAGCAGCTTAGAGAGGGACAGGGGGCGCTGGGATTCACCCCTCCACTTT,CASSLERDRGRWDSPLHF
NA,TRBJ2-5,TRBV7-9,NA,TGTGCCAGCAGCTTAGAGGTCAGAGAGACCCAGTACTTC,CASSLEVRETQYF
TRBD1,TRBJ2-4,TRBV27,NA,TGTGCCAGCAGTCCAGGACAGGGGGCGGCCAAAAACATTCAGTACTTC,CASSPGQGAAKNIQYF
TRBD2,TRBJ2-2,TRBV7-2,NA,TGTGCCAGCAGCTTAGGCAGGAGAAGCGGGAGAACCGGGGAGCTGTTTTTT,CASSLGRRSGRTGELFF
NA,TRBJ1-1,TRBV19,NA,TGTGCCTTTATGGACACCTGGAACACTGAAGCTTTCTTT,CAFMDTWNTEAFF
NA,TRBJ2-1,TRBV29-1,once,TGCAGCGTTTCCCCTCAGGGCTCCCGGACCCCGTTCTTC,CSVSPQGSRTPFF
TRBD2,TRBJ2-3,TRBV27,NA,TGTGCCAGCAGTGCCTCCGGGACTAGCGGCACAGATACGCAGTATTTT,CASSASGTSGTDTQYF